These 27 T cell receptor beta chains came from one sample sequenced in a study of blood T cells in healthy people across ages (dated by TCRdb to 2013 to 2016). The protocol used for the library was 5' RACE. The instrument given in TCRdb is Illumina HiSeq 2500. The second PCR ran for about 6 to 11 cycles and used a J-beta primer mix along with a sample-barcoded 5' primer. The raw public data were reprocessed by TCRdb itself: fastp quality trimming at Q25, MiXCR clonotype calling, in-frame beta chains only. One record per CDR3 amino acid sequence lists the most common genes and DNA. Counted in this sample were roughly 1.7 million distinct CDR3 sequences; about 32% of them appeared once. In total, the top ten clones hold about 11% of the sample. Sequencing was carried out using blood. These receptors all come from a woman younger than 45 in good health.

This clonotype has only a few counts. A junction boundary mismatches the germline segment, possibly from a read error. The V call is TRBV7-6, the J call TRBJ2-1; D is uncertain. This CDR3 is 15 amino acids long. CDR1 is SGHVS and CDR2 is FNYEAQ in the germline V gene. DNA of the CDR3: TGTGCCAGCAACTTAGGAGATGGGTCCTACAATGAGCAGTTCTTC. The encoded protein is CASNLGDGSYNEQFF.

The J gene is TRBJ2-5, the V gene TRBV14; 10 nucleotides match TRBD2. This CDR3 has 19 residues. Trimming at V came to 1 base and at J to 1 base, leaving 12 bases not matched to a gene. The germline V gene has CDR1 SGHDN and CDR2 FVKESK. CDR3 sequence: CASSQGEGLAPIFQETQYF. The CDR3 nucleotides are TGTGCCAGCAGCCAAGGGGAGGGACTAGCGCCAATTTTCCAAGAGACCCAGTACTTC.

This clonotype was found many times. The chain employs TRBV6-1 and TRBJ1-2; unclear D gene. Trimming shortened V by 2 bases and J by 3 bases, and 7 bases separated the two germline ends. Germline values: CDR1 MNHNS, CDR2 SASEGT. This CDR3 has 13 residues. The CDR3 DNA is TGTGCCAGCAGTGAACAGCTTTACTATGGCTACACCTTC. Translated: CASSEQLYYGYTF.

The gene calls are TRBV11-2 and TRBJ2-3; D may match TRBD1 or TRBD2 (6 bases each). This CDR3 has 15 amino acids. The ends were cut back, 5 bases at V and 4 bases at J, with 16 bases in the middle. Looked up from germline, CDR1 is SGHAT and CDR2 is FQNNGV. The CDR3 DNA follows: TGTGCCAGCAGCCCCGGTAGGGGGGTTTCAGATACGCAGTATTTT. Translation gives CASSPGRGVSDTQYF. The entire variable domain, with the rest obtained from reference TRBV11-2 and TRBJ2-3, is as follows: EAGVAQSPRYKIIEKRQSVAFWCNPISGHATLYWYQQILGQGPKLLIQFQNNGVVDDSQLPKDRFSAERLKGVDSTLKIQPAKLEDSAVYLCASSPGRGVSDTQYFGPGTRLTVL.

CDR3 in amino acids: CSVGPSTEAFF. CDR3 nucleotide sequence: TGCAGCGTTGGACCATCCACTGAAGCTTTCTTT. The genes are TRBV29-1 and TRBJ1-1; no definite D call. V gave up 4 bases and J gave up 4 bases, with 7 bases separating them. Germline V gene sequence: CDR1 SQVTM, CDR2 ANQGSEA. This CDR3 has 11 residues. The complete variable domain, with remaining parts taken from reference TRBV29-1 and TRBJ1-1, reads SAVISQKPSRDICQRGTSLTIQCQVDSQVTMMFWYRQQPGQSLTLIATANQGSEATYESGFVIDKFPISRPNLTFSTLTVSNMSPEDSSIYLCSVGPSTEAFFGQGTRLTVV.

This clonotype showed up just a few times. The chain recombines TRBV15 with TRBJ2-7; D might be TRBD1 or TRBD2, each matching 7 bases. V was cut by 3 bases and J by 3 bases, with 15 bases left in between. This CDR3 contains 15 residues. The germline CDR1 and CDR2 sequences are LNHNV and YYDKDF (reference sequence). Here the CDR3 reads CATSRGGGTVYEQYF. The CDR3 coding sequence is TGTGCCACCAGCAGGGGAGGGGGGACAGTCTACGAGCAGTACTTC.

The V gene is TRBV7-8, the J gene TRBJ2-7; 9 bases fit TRBD2. CDR3 size: 14 residues. Germline V gives CDR1 SGHVS, CDR2 FQNEAQ. The ends lost 3 bases at V and 6 bases at J; junction bases unmatched: 6. This CDR3 reads CASSFLAGAGEQYF. The CDR3 DNA reads as TGTGCCAGCAGCTTCTTAGCGGGAGCTGGCGAGCAGTACTTC.

The chain links TRBV25-1 to TRBJ1-1, with 9 bases aligning to TRBD1. Germline V gene data show CDR1 as MGHDK and CDR2 as SYGVNS. V lost 5 bases, J lost 0 bases, and 4 bases stayed unmatched. The length of the CDR3 is 15 residues. The CDR3 sequence is CASSPDRGLNTEAFF. In DNA form, the CDR3 reads TGTGCCAGCAGTCCCGACAGGGGGTTGAACACTGAAGCTTTCTTT.

The chain recombines TRBV28 with TRBJ1-5, with TRBD1 identical over 11 bases. Germline CDR1 and CDR2: MDHEN and SYDVKM. With V trimmed by 3 bases and J by 6 bases, 7 bases remained unmatched. The CDR3 is 16 amino acids. The CDR3 nucleotides read TGTGCCAGCAGTTTTTCCCTGGGACAGGGGGTTCAGCCCCAGCATTTT. Protein product: CASSFSLGQGVQPQHF.

The V and J genes are TRBV23-1 and TRBJ2-3; maybe TRBD2 (5 bases). TRBV23-1 is noted as an ORF with a role that remains uncertain. V gave up 4 bases and J gave up 8 bases, with 13 bases separating them. This CDR3 spans 13 amino acids. In nucleotides, the CDR3 is TGCGCCAGCAGTCCGGATGGGGAGTCTACGCAGTATTTT. This sequence encodes CASSPDGESTQYF.

This clonotype showed up just a few times. The rearrangement joins TRBV12-3 or TRBV12-4 to TRBJ1-2, with D unclear. V lost 2 bases, J lost 8 bases, and 9 bases lay in between. This CDR3 spans 12 amino acids. As DNA, the CDR3 is TGTGCCAGCAGTTTATCGTTACGGGGCTACACCTTC. This sequence encodes CASSLSLRGYTF.

The chain couples TRBV27 to TRBJ2-7; TRBD1 aligns across 7 bases. Trimming cost V 6 bases and J 1 base; bases outside gene matches: 9. The V gene's germline CDR1 is MNHEY and CDR2 SMNVEV (reference sequence). The CDR3 is made up of 15 amino acids. CDR3 DNA sequence: TGTGCCAGCAGACCTGGGACAGCCCCATCCTACGAGCAGTACTTC. Translating gives CASRPGTAPSYEQYF.

This clonotype was seen a handful of times. The rearrangement links TRBV4-1 to TRBJ2-4, with 9 positions matching TRBD1. The J call may be in error: the DNA end matches TRBJ2-5 better. The CDR3 has 15 amino acids. Germline lookup yields CDR1 MGHRA and CDR2 YSYEKL. The CDR3 DNA reads as TGCGCCAGCAGCACCGGGACAGGGTGGGGAGAGACCCAGTACTTC. This sequence encodes CASSTGTGWGETQYF.

The chain employs TRBV5-8 and TRBJ2-7, with D uncertain. CDR3 length: 14 amino acids. Germline V gene data show CDR1 as SGHTS and CDR2 as YDEGEE. V shed 3 bases and J shed 2 bases, with 12 bases lying between them. In nucleotides, the CDR3 is TGTGCCAGCAGCTGGGCAGCTCTCGCCTACGAGCAGTACTTC. It yields the protein CASSWAALAYEQYF.

The rearrangement joins TRBV6-1 to TRBJ1-5, with D unresolved. The CDR3 consists of 15 residues. The V end was cut by 8 bases, the J end by 7 bases, with 21 bases between. Germline V lookup: CDR1 MNHNS, CDR2 SASEGT. DNA of the CDR3: TGTGCCAGCCTTGAGGGTCTAACTGGTTTCCAGCCCCAGCATTTT. It codes for CASLEGLTGFQPQHF.

The gene calls are TRBV28 and TRBJ1-1, with D hard to call. Trimming pared 4 bases from V and 11 bases from J, leaving 17 bases between. Germline loops: CDR1 MDHEN, CDR2 SYDVKM. The CDR3 length is 13 residues. The CDR3 region is CASSSSWALTAFF. The DNA for the CDR3 is TGTGCCAGCAGTTCCTCGTGGGCCCTGACTGCTTTCTTT.

As to this clonotype: A junction boundary mismatches the germline segment, possibly from a read error. The V call is TRBV12-3 or TRBV12-4, the J call TRBJ1-2; D unresolved. The CDR3 sequence is 13 residues long. The CDR3 sequence is CTSSLLAGPGYTF. DNA for the CDR3: TGTACCAGCAGTTTGTTGGCGGGTCCTGGCTACACCTTC.

In DNA form, the CDR3 reads TGCAGTGCTGGGAGACAGGGACCAACCTACGAGCAGTACTTC. This sequence encodes CSAGRQGPTYEQYF. V is TRBV20-1 and J is TRBJ2-7; 7 positions match TRBD1. This CDR3 region has 14 residues. The V gene end was trimmed by 5 bases and the J gene end by 2 bases; junction bases not matched to a gene: 9. Germline lookup yields CDR1 DFQATT and CDR2 SNEGSKA (reference sequence).

The rearrangement links TRBV20-1 to TRBJ1-2; tentative D call: TRBD1 (5 bases). The CDR3 sequence is 15 residues long. V was shortened by 0 bases and J by 0 bases, with 11 bases between the two germline ends. CDR1 is DFQATT, CDR2 SNEGSKA, per germline (reference sequence). CDR3 DNA sequence: TGCAGTGCTAGAGATCTGAGGGGACCTAACTATGGCTACACCTTC. Translating gives CSARDLRGPNYGYTF.

About this clonotype: A much larger clone lies one base from this, so it may be a read error. The chain recombines TRBV27 with TRBJ2-7; TRBD1 matches at 9 bases. Germline V gene data show CDR1 as MNHEY and CDR2 as SMNVEV (reference sequence). There are 16 residues in the CDR3. V was pared by 5 bases and J by 2 bases, with 10 bases of the junction left unmatched. The CDR3 protein is CASSPISRQGAYEQYF. In DNA, the CDR3 is TGTGCCAGCAGTCCAATTTCGAGACAGGGGGCCTACGAGCAGTACTTC.

This clonotype was found a few times. The CDR3 sequence: CASSLAKGRDTQYF. The CDR3 region has the DNA TGCGCCAGCAGCTTGGCCAAGGGGAGAGATACGCAGTATTTT. This rearrangement joins TRBV5-1 to TRBJ2-3, with D possibly called TRBD1 or TRBD2 (5 bases each). Germline CDR1 SGHRS, CDR2 YFSETQ. Trimming removed 0 bases from V and 5 bases from J, with 10 bases in between. The CDR3 extends over 14 amino acids. The full variable domain, its missing parts supplied by reference TRBV5-1 and TRBJ2-3, is KAGVTQTPRYLIKTRGQQVTLSCSPISGHRSVSWYQQTPGQGLQFLFEYFSETQRNKGNFPGRFSGRQFSNSRSEMNVSTLELGDSALYLCASSLAKGRDTQYFGPGTRLTVL.

This rearrangement joins TRBV6-6 to TRBJ2-1; D is uncertain. Germline V gene data show CDR1 as MNHNY and CDR2 as SVGAGI (reference sequence). This CDR3 is 15 amino acids long. V was clipped by 0 bases and J by 2 bases, with 8 bases between them. CDR3 sequence: CASSYSSSAYNEQFF. DNA for the CDR3: TGTGCCAGCAGTTACTCGTCAAGTGCCTACAATGAGCAGTTCTTC.

V gene TRBV7-8 combines with J gene TRBJ2-1; 9 positions match TRBD2. This CDR3 spans 17 amino acids. The trim removed 5 bases at V and 8 bases at J, leaving 16 bases unmatched. Germline values: CDR1 SGHVS, CDR2 FQNEAQ. CDR3 region: CASSLGSWGLAAHEQFF. The CDR3 DNA sequence: TGTGCCAGCAGCCTAGGGAGCTGGGGACTAGCCGCTCATGAGCAGTTCTTC.

In this sample, this clonotype turned up a few times. The genes are TRBV10-3 and TRBJ2-1, with TRBD2 matching over 9 bases. Germline CDR1 and CDR2: ENHRY and SYGVKD. The V and J ends lost 7 bases and 8 bases, in that order; junction bases with no gene match: 9. There are 14 residues in the CDR3. CDR3: CAIKPAGGGDEQFF. Here the CDR3 DNA reads TGTGCCATCAAGCCAGCGGGGGGCGGGGATGAGCAGTTCTTC.

Regarding this clonotype: At one end the junction does not follow the germline gene, possibly because of a read error. The chain carries TRBV29-1 and TRBJ2-2; D tentatively reads TRBD1 or TRBD2 (5 bases each). The CDR3 runs 13 residues. Germline loops: CDR1 SQVTM, CDR2 ANQGSEA. Here the CDR3 reads CSVDGGATGERFF. CDR3 in DNA: TGCAGCGTTGATGGTGGGGCGACCGGGGAGCGGTTTTTT.

This clonotype was seen only a few times. This sequence joins TRBV4-1 and TRBJ1-1; no clear D gene. CDR1 is MGHRA, CDR2 YSYEKL, per germline. V lost 0 bases, J lost 7 bases, and 15 bases lay in between. The CDR3 is 15 residues long. The CDR3 DNA reads TGCGCCAGCAGCCAAGAGGAGACCCCGTTCGTTGAAGCTTTCTTT. Amino acids: CASSQEETPFVEAFF.

The rearrangement uses TRBV18 and TRBJ2-1; TRBD1 aligns across 10 bases. J was trimmed by 6 bases and V by 6 bases; bases with no gene match: 8. CDR3 length: 15 amino acids. Germline CDR1 is KGHSH and CDR2 is LQKENI. The CDR3 is CASSRGTGDGNEQFF. CDR3 sequence (DNA): TGTGCCAGCTCGCGCGGGACAGGGGACGGCAATGAGCAGTTCTTC. The entire variable domain, with the rest obtained from reference TRBV18 and TRBJ2-1, is as follows: NAGVMQNPRHLVRRRGQEARLRCSPMKGHSHVYWYRQLPEEGLKFMVYLQKENIIDESGMPKERFSAEFPKEGPSILRIQQVVRGDSAAYFCASSRGTGDGNEQFFGPGTRLTVL.